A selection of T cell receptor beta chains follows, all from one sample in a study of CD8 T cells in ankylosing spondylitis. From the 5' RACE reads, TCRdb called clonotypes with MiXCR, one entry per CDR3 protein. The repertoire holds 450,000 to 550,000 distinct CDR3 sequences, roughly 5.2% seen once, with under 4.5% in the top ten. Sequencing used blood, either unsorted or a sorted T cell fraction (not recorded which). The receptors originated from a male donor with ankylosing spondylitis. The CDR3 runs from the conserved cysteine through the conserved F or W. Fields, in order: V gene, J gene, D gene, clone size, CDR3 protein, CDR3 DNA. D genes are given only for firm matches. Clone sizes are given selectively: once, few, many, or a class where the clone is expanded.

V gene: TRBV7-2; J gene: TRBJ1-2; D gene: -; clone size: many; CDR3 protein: CASSLIPGYGYTF; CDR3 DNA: TGTGCCAGCAGCTTAATTCCAGGGTATGGCTACACCTTC
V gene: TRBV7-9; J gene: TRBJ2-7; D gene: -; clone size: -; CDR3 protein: CASANWDGRYEQYF; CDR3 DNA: TGTGCCAGCGCCAACTGGGACGGTCGCTACGAGCAGTACTTC
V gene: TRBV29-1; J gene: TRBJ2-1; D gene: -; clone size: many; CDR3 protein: CSAEGRIGIEQFF; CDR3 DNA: TGCAGCGCAGAAGGACGGATTGGTATTGAGCAGTTCTTC
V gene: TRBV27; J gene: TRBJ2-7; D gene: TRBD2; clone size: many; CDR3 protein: CASSPRGTSGSGAYEQYF; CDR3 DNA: TGTGCCAGCAGTCCGCGGGGGACTAGCGGGAGTGGCGCCTACGAGCAGTACTTC
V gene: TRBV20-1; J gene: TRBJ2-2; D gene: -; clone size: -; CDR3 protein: CSARQVNTGELFF; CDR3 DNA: TGCAGTGCAAGACAAGTGAACACCGGGGAGCTGTTTTTT
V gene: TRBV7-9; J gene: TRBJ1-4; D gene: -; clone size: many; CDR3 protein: CASSLRTVNEKLFF; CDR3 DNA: TGTGCCAGCAGCCTACGGACAGTTAATGAAAAACTGTTTTTT
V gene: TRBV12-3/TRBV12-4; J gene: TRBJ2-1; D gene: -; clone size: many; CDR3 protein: CASSDRGSEQFF; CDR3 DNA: TGTGCCAGCAGCGATCGGGGTAGCGAGCAGTTCTTC
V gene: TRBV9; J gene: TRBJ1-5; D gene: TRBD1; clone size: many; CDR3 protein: CASSEGGQPLQPQHF; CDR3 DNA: TGTGCCAGCAGCGAGGGGGGACAGCCGCTTCAGCCCCAGCATTTT
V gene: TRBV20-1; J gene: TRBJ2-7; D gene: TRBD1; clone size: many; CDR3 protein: CSAQDEDRVKTYEQYF; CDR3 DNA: TGCAGTGCCCAAGATGAGGACAGGGTTAAAACCTACGAGCAGTACTTC
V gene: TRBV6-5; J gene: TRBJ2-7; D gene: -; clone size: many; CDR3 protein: CASSYSQGGYEQYF; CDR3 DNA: TGTGCCAGCAGTTACAGCCAGGGGGGCTACGAGCAGTACTTC
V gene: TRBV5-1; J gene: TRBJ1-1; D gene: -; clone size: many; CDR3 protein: CASSWDGQKNTEAFF; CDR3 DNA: TGCGCCAGCAGCTGGGACGGGCAGAAGAACACTGAAGCTTTCTTT
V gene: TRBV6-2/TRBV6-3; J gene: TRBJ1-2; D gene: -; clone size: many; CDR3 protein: CASGGRPYGYTF; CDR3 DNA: TGTGCCAGCGGAGGCAGACCTTATGGCTACACCTTC
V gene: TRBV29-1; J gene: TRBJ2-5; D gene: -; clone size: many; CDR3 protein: CSVGSLQETQYF; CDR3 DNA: TGCAGCGTTGGATCACTCCAAGAGACCCAGTACTTC
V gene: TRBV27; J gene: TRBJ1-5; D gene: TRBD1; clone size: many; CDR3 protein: CASSLGQGMSNQPQHF; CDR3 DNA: TGTGCCAGCAGTTTAGGACAGGGGATGAGCAATCAGCCCCAGCATTTT
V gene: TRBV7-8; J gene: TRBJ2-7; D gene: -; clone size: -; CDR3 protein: CASSFAGTPTYEQYF; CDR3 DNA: TGTGCCAGCAGCTTCGCCGGGACTCCGACCTACGAGCAGTACTTC
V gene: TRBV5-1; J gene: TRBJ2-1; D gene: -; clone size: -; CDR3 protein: CASSLRLISEQFF; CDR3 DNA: TGCGCCAGCAGCCTCAGGCTAATCAGTGAGCAGTTCTTC
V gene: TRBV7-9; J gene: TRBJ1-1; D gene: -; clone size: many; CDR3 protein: CASSWDANTEAFF; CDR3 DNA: TGTGCCAGCAGCTGGGACGCGAACACTGAAGCTTTCTTT
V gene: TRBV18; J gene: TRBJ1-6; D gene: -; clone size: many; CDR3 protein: CASSPKGGNSPLHF; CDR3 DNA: TGTGCCAGCTCACCAAAGGGAGGTAATTCACCCCTCCACTTT